This T cell receptor beta chain was sequenced during a study of T cells in Graves' hyperthyroidism and ophthalmopathy. Amplified regions were TCR beta CDR3 sequences from RNA transcripts. A first-round RT-PCR of the TCR CDR3 used the HTBI primer set. MiXCR, run by TCRdb on the multiplex PCR reads, gives a single entry per CDR3 protein. The top ten clones hold approximately 15% of a sample with more than 500,000 distinct CDR3 sequences, 12% to 15% of them seen once. This clonotype was recorded at least ten times. The specimen was blood. The sequence came from a woman aged 40 to 50 with Graves' hyperthyroidism.

CDR3 region: CSATPPGGLEKLFF. For the CDR3, the DNA is TGCAGTGCCACGCCCCCGGGGGGCCTTGAAAAACTGTTTTTT. J is TRBJ1-4 and V is TRBV20-1, with D perhaps matching TRBD1 (6 bases). Per the germline V gene, CDR1 is DFQATT and CDR2 is SNEGSKA (reference sequence). CDR3 length: 14 amino acids. Trimming removed 6 bases from V and 7 bases from J, with 18 bases in between.